This TCR beta chain was sequenced in a study of CD8 T cells in Susac syndrome. Roughly 0.45 to 1 ug RNA was reverse transcribed with random hexamers. TCRdb passed the immunoSEQ multiplex PCR reads through MiXCR, listing each CDR3 protein once. This repertoire shows 53,000 or so distinct CDR3 sequences, 93% found once; its top ten account for roughly 0.52%. Per germline, CDR1 SNHLY and CDR2 FYNNEI. V shed 10 bases, J shed 3 bases, and the junction held 14 bases outside the gene matches. The CDR3 has 16 residues. Sequencing was carried out using CD8+ T cells from PBMCs. The V and J genes are TRBV2 and TRBJ2-2; 7 nucleotides match TRBD1. This clonotype was sampled from a human donor in good health. CDR3 sequence: CATRGRGQGDTGELFF. The CDR3 nucleotides read TGTGCCACCCGAGGTCGAGGGCAGGGGGACACCGGGGAGCTGTTTTTT. Looking up the rest from reference TRBV2 and TRBJ2-2 gives the full variable domain: EPEVTQTPSHQVTQMGQEVILRCVPISNHLYFYWYRQILGQKVEFLVSFYNNEISEKSEIFDDQFSVERPDGSNFTLKIRSTKLEDSAMYFCATRGRGQGDTGELFFGEGSRLTVL.